The clone carrying this T cell receptor (beta chain) was recorded a few times. Its specificity is unknown. This entry is derived from a study of naive and memory T cell subsets. The germline gives CDR1 SNHLY, CDR2 FYNNEI. Trimming removed 8 bases at V and 6 bases at J, with 11 bases between. This CDR3 has 11 residues. Findings of the study overall: In CD4 and CD8 cells, diversity dropped from naive through EMRA. Expression changes during T cell differentiation may affect RNA-based TCR counts. In naive cells, over 90% of TCR sequences were seen only once.

The beta constant-region primer was an equimolar mix of two oligonucleotides covering TRBC1 and TRBC2. Four rounds of PCR amplified the ligated cDNA using nested alpha and beta constant-region primers plus SP2. TCRdb re-derived calls from the UMI-ligation and nested PCR reads in MiXCR, one entry per CDR3 protein. This table holds just over 80,000 distinct CDR3 sequences, around 9% found once. The receptor's source is a human donor in good health. The chain uses TRBV2 and TRBJ2-7, with D unresolved. The source material was naive CD8+ T cells from blood. The CDR3 DNA sequence: TGTGCCAGCCTTGCACTCCCCGAGCAGTACTTC. Protein product: CASLALPEQYF.